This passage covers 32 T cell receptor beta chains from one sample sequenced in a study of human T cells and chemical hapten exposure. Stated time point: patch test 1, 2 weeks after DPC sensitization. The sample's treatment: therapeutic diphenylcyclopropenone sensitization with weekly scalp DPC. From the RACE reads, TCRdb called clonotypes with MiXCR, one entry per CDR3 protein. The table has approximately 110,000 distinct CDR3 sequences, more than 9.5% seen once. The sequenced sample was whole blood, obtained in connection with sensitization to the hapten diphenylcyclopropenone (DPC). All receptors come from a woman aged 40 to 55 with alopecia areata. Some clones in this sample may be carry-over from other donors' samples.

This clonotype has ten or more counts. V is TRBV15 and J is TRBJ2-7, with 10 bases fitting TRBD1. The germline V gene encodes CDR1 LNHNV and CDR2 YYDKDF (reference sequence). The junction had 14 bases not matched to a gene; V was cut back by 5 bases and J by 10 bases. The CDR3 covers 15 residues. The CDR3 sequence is CATSGTGASRGGQYF. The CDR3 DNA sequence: TGTGCCACCAGCGGGACAGGGGCCTCCCGAGGTGGTCAGTACTTC.

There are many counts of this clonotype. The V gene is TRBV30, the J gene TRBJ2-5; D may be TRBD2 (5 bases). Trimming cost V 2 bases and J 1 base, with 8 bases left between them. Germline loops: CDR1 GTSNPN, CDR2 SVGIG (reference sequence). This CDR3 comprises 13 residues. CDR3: CAWSSGFQETQYF. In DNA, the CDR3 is TGTGCCTGGAGTAGCGGCTTCCAAGAGACCCAGTACTTC.

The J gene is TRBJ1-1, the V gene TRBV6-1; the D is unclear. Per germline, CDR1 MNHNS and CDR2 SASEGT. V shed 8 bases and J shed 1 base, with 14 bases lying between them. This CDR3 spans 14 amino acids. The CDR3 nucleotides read TGTGCCAGCTGGGAAGCGTCGGAGAACACTGAAGCTTTCTTT. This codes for CASWEASENTEAFF.

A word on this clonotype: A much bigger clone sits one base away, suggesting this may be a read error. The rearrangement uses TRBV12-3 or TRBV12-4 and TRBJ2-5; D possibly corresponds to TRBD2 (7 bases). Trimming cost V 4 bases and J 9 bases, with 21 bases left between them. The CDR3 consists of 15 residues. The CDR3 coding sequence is TGTGCCAGCAGTTCCCTAGGGGGGGGAACGGCGGCCCAGTACTTC. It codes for CASSSLGGGTAAQYF.

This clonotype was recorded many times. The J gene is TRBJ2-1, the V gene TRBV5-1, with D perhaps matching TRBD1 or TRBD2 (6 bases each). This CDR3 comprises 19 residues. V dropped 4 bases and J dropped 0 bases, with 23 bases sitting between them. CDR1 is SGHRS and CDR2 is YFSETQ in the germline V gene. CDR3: CASSRPGTGASTSYNEQFF. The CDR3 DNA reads TGCGCCAGCAGCCGACCCGGTACGGGGGCTAGTACCTCCTACAATGAGCAGTTCTTC.

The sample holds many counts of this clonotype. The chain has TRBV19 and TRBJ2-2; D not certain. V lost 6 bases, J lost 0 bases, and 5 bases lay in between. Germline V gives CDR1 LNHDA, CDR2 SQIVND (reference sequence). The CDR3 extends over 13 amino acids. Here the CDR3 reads CASRKTNTGELFF. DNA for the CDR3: TGTGCCAGTAGAAAGACGAACACCGGGGAGCTGTTTTTT.

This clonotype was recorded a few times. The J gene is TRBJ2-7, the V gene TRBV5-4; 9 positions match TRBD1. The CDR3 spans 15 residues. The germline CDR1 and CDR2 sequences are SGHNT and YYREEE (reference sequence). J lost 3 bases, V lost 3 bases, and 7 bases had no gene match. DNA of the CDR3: TGTGCCAGCAGCTCGCCGGACAGGGGCGGCTACGAGCAGTACTTC. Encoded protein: CASSSPDRGGYEQYF.

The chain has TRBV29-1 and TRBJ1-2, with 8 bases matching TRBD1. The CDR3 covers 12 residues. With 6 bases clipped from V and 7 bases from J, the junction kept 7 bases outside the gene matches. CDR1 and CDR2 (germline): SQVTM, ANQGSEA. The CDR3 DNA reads TGCAGCGTGGCAGGGGGCGCGAGTGGCTACACCTTC. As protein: CSVAGGASGYTF.

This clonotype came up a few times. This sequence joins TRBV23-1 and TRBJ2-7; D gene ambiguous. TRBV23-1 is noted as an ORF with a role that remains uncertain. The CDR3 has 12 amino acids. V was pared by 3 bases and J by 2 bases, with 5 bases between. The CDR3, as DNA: TGCGCCAGCAGTCAGGGCGCCTACGAGCAGTACTTC. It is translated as CASSQGAYEQYF.

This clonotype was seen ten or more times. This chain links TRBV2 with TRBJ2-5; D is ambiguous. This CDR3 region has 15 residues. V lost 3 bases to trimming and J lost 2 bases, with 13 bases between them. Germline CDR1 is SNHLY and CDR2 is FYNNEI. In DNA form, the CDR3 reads TGTGCCAGCAGTGAGTTGCTTATCCTACAAGAGACCCAGTACTTC. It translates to CASSELLILQETQYF.

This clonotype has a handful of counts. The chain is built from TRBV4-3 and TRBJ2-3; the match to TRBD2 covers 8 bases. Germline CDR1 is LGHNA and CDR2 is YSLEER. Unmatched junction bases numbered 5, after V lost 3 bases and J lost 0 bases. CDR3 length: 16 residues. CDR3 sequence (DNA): TGCGCCAGCAGCCAGGCACTAGCGGAGAGCACAGATACGCAGTATTTT. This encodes CASSQALAESTDTQYF.

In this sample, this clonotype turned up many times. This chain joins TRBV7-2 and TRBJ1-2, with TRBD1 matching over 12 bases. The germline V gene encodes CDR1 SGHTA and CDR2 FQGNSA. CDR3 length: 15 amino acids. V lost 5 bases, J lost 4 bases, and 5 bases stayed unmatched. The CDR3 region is CASSRDRGQGYGYTF. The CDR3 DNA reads TGTGCCAGCAGCAGGGACAGGGGGCAGGGCTATGGCTACACCTTC.

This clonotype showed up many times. Here the CDR3 reads CSAEPNTEAFF. In DNA, the CDR3 is TGCAGCGCCGAGCCCAACACTGAAGCTTTCTTT. The gene calls are TRBV29-1 and TRBJ1-1; D ambiguous. Germline V gives CDR1 SQVTM, CDR2 ANQGSEA. The CDR3 has 11 residues. Trimming stripped 7 bases from V and 2 bases from J, with 8 bases between.

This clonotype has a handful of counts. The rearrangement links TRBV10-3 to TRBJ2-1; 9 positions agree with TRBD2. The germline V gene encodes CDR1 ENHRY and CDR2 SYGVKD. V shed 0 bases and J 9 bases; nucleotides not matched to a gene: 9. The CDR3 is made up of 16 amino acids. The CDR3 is CAISESRGGAGGEQFF. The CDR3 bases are TGTGCCATCAGTGAGTCGCGCGGGGGGGCCGGTGGTGAGCAGTTCTTC.

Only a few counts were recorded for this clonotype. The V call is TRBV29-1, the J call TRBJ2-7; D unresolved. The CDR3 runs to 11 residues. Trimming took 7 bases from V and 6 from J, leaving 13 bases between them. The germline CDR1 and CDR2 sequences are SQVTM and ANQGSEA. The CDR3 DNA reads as TGCAGCGGGGTGGTGGCAGTCGAGCAGTACTTC. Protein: CSGVVAVEQYF.

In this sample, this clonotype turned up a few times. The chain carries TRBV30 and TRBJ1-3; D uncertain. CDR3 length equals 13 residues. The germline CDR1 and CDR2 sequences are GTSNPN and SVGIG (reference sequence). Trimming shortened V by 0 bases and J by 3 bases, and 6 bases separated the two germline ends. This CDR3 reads CAWSVRDGNTIYF. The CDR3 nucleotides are TGTGCCTGGAGTGTGAGGGATGGAAACACCATATATTTT.

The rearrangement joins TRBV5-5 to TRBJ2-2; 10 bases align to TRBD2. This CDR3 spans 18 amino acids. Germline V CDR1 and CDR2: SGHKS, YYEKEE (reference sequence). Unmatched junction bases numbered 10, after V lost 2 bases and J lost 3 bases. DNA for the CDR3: TGTGCCAGCAGCTTCCTCGTGCCTAGCGGGGGATACACCGGGGAGCTGTTTTTT. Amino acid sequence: CASSFLVPSGGYTGELFF.

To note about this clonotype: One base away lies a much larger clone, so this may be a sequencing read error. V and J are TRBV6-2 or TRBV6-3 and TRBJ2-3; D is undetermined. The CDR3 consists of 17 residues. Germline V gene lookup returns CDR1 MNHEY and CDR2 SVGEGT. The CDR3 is CVSSYSASNPRADTQYF. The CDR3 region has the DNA TGTGTCAGCAGTTACTCGGCGTCAAATCCTAGGGCAGATACGCAGTATTTT.

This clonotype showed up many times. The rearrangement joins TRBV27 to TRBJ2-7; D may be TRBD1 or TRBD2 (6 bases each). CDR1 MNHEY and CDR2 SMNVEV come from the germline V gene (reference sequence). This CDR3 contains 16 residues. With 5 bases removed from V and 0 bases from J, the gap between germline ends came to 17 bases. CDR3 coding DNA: TGTGCCAGCAGTCCTCACCCCGGGGGCGGCTCCTACGAGCAGTACTTC. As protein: CASSPHPGGGSYEQYF.

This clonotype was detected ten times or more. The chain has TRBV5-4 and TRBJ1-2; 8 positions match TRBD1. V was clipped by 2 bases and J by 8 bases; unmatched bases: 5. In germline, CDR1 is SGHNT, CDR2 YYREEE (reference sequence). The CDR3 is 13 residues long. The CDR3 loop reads CASSLRQGWGYTF. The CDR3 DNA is TGTGCCAGCAGCTTACGACAGGGGTGGGGCTACACCTTC.

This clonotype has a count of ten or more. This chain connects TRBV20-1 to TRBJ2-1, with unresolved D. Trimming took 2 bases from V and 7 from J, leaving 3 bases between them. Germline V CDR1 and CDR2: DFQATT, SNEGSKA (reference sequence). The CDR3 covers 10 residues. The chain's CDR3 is CSARWNEQFF. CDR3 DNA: TGCAGTGCTAGATGGAATGAGCAGTTCTTC.

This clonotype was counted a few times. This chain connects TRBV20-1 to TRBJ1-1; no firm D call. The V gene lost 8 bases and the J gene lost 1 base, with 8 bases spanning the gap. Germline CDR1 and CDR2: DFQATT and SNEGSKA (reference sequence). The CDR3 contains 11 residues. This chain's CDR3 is CSTAGNTEAFF. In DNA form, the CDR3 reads TGCAGTACCGCCGGGAACACTGAAGCTTTCTTT.

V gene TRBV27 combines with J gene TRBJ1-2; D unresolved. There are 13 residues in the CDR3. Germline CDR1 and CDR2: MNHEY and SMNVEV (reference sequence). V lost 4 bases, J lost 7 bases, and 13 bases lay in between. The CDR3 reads CASSSSRAAGYTF. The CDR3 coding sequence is TGTGCCAGCAGTTCCTCCCGGGCAGCTGGCTACACCTTC.

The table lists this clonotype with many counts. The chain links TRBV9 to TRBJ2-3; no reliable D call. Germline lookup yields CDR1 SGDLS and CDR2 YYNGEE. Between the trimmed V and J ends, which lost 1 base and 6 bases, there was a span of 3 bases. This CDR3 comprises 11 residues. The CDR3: CASSVKDTQYF. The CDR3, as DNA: TGTGCCAGCAGCGTAAAGGATACGCAGTATTTT.

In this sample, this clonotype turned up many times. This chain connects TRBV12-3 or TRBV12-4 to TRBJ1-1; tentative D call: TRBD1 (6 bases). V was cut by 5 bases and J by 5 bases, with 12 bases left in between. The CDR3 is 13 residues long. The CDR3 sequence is CASSVEQGTEAFF. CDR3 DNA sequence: TGTGCCAGCAGTGTCGAACAGGGTACTGAAGCTTTCTTT.

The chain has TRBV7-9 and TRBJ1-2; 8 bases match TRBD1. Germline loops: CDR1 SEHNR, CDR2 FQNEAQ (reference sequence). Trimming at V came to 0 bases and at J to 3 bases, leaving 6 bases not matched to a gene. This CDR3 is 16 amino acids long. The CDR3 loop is CASSLAEAGGDYGYTF. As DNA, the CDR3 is TGTGCCAGCAGCTTAGCCGAGGCAGGGGGCGACTATGGCTACACCTTC.

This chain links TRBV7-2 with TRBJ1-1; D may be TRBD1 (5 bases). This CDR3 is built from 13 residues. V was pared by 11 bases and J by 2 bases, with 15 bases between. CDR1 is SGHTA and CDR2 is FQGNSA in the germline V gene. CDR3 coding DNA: TGTGCCGGAACGGGCAGGGCCAACACTGAAGCTTTCTTT. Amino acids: CAGTGRANTEAFF.

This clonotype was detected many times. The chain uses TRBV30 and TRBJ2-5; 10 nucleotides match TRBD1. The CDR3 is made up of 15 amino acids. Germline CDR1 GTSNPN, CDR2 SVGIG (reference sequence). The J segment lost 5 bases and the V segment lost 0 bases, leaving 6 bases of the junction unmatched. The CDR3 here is CAWSVGQGVGETQYF. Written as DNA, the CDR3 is TGTGCCTGGAGTGTAGGACAGGGGGTAGGGGAGACCCAGTACTTC.

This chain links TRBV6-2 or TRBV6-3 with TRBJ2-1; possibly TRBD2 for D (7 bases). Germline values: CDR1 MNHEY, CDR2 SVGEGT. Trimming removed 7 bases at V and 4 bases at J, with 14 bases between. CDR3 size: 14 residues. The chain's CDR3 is CASISAGAYNEQFF. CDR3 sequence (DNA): TGTGCCAGCATCTCGGCGGGGGCATACAATGAGCAGTTCTTC.

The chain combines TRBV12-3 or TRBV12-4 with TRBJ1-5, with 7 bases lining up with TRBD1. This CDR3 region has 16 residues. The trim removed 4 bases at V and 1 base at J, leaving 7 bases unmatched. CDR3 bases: TGTGCCAGCAGTTCAGGGCAGGGGGGAAGCAATCAGCCCCAGCATTTT. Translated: CASSSGQGGSNQPQHF.

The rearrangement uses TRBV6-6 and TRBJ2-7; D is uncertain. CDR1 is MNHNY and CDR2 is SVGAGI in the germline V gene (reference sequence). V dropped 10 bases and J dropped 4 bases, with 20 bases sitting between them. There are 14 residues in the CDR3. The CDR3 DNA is TGTGCCACCATGTTCGGACCCCTCCATTACGAGCAGTACTTC. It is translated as CATMFGPLHYEQYF.

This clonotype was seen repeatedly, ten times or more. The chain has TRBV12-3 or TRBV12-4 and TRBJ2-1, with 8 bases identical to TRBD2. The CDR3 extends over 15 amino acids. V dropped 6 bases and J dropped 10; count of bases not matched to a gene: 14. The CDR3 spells CASSPASQASGEQFF. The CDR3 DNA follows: TGTGCCAGCAGCCCGGCCTCCCAGGCTAGCGGGGAGCAGTTCTTC.